This T cell receptor beta chain was captured by sequencing in a study of CD8 T cells in ankylosing spondylitis (dated 2017 in TCRdb). In terms of the full investigation: The study profiled T cell receptor beta repertoires in healthy donors and ankylosing spondylitis patients to find disease-linked TCR variants. The full study cohort was made up of 25 ankylosing spondylitis patients and 108 healthy donors. Peripheral blood was sampled, and synovial fluid was also collected from ankylosing spondylitis patients. Beyond this particular receptor, the publication reports: A CD8+ phenotype was shown by the disease-linked clones, which were found at relatively low frequencies in peripheral blood. The disease-linked clones were reported as significantly enriched in matched synovial fluid samples from ankylosing spondylitis patients. Some of the motif variants had been reported before in the synovial fluid and blood of reactive arthritis patients, a finding that suggests common disease-initiation mechanisms. A TCR beta motif of several highly homologous amino acid variants appeared characteristic of blood from ankylosing spondylitis patients.

Sequencing used an Illumina HiSeq 2500. Quantitative 5'-RACE with molecular barcodes was used to prepare TCR beta libraries. The authors' analysis ran thus. A new computational method, built on a probabilistic model of VDJ rearrangement, was used to identify disease-linked TCR variants. Using fastp at Q25 and MiXCR, TCRdb reprocessed the public reads and kept productive beta chains. A single entry per CDR3 protein holds the most common genes and DNA from its merged rows. The V and J calls reflect TCRdb's pipeline rather than the authors' work. The sample yields tens of thousands of distinct CDR3 sequences; around 27% were counted once. Around 56% of the sample is held by the ten biggest clonotypes. As regards this clonotype: The clone's antigen remains unknown. There are no base qualities to consult, and no much larger clone falls within one base.

Sequenced input: blood, either unsorted or a sorted T cell fraction (not recorded which). The clonotype comes from a male donor with ankylosing spondylitis or in good health (not recorded which).

The encoded CDR3 is CSTRESGELFF. The nucleotide sequence reads TGCAGCACGCGGGAATCCGGGGAGCTGTTTTTT. The chain employs TRBV29-1 and TRBJ2-2, with TRBD2 tentatively as D gene (6 bases match). As encoded in the germline V gene, CDR1 is SQVTM while CDR2 is ANQGSEA. The V and J ends are trimmed by 8 bases and 6 bases, leaving 10 bases between them. The CDR3 spans 11 residues, from the cysteine through the phenylalanine. Solely the CDR3 DNA is kept, with 33 bases framed from the first base.